This TCR beta chain was captured by sequencing in a study of blood T cell repertoires in COVID-19. Assay used: immunoSEQ multiplex PCR; TCRdb lists only in-frame clones, some missing. The profile shows roughly 300,000 clones, roughly nine tenths of them singletons. The V end was cut by 6 bases, the J end by 0 bases, with 15 bases between. The CDR3 spans 16 residues. Looked up from germline, CDR1 is MDHEN and CDR2 is SYDVKM. The origin of this receptor is a woman in her twenties or thirties with COVID-19, enrolled during active disease. The J gene is TRBJ1-5, the V gene TRBV28; D gene uncertain. Sequencing was performed on peripheral blood. The CDR3: CASSKIGRYSNQPQHF. In nucleotides, the CDR3 is TGTGCCAGCAGCAAGATAGGGAGGTATAGCAATCAGCCCCAGCATTTT.